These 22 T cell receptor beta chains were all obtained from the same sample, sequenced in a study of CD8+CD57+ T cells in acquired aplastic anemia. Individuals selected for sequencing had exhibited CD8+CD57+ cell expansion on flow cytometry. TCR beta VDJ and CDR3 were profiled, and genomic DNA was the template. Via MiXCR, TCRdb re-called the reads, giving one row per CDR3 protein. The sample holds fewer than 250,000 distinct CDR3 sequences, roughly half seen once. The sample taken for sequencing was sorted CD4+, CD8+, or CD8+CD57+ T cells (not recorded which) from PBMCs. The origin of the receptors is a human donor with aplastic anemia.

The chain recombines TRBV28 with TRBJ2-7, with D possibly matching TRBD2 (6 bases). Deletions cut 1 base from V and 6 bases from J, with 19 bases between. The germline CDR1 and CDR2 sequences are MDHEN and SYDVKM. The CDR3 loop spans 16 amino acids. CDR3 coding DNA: TGTGCCAGCAGTTTATCAGGTTGGGGGGTGCTTCGCGAGCAGTACTTC. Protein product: CASSLSGWGVLREQYF.

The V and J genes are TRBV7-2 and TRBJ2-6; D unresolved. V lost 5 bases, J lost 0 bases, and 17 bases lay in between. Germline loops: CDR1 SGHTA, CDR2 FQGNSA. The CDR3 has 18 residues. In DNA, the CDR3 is TGTGCCAGCAGCCCCGCCGTGGAACCGAGCTCTGGGGCCAACGTCCTGACTTTC. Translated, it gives CASSPAVEPSSGANVLTF.

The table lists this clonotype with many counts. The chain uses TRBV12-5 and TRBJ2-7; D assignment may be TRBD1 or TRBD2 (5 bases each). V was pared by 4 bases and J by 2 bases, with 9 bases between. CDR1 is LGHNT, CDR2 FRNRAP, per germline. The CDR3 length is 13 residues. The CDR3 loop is CASGWDVTYEQYF. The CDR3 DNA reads TGTGCTAGTGGTTGGGACGTAACCTACGAGCAGTACTTC.

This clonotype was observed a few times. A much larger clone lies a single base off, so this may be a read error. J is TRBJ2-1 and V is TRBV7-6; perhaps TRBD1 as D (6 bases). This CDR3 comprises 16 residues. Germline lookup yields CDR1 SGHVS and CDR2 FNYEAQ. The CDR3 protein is CASGLADRSPYNEQFF. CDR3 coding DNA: TGTGCCAGCGGCTTAGCTGACAGGTCCCCCTACAATGAGCAGTTCTTC.

The CDR3 sequence: CASSLISGNRAYEQYF. The DNA of the CDR3 is TGTGCCAGCAGCTTAATTAGCGGAAATCGAGCCTACGAGCAGTACTTC. The rearrangement links TRBV7-9 to TRBJ2-7; tentative D call: TRBD2 (6 bases). The CDR3 is 16 residues long. The V end was cut by 2 bases, the J end by 2 bases, with 16 bases between. Germline assignment: CDR1 SEHNR and CDR2 FQNEAQ (reference sequence). Together with reference TRBV7-9 and TRBJ2-7, the CDR3 gives the full variable domain: DTGVSQNPRHKITKRGQNVTFRCDPISEHNRLYWYRQTLGQGPEFLTYFQNEAQLEKSRLLSDRFSAERPKGSFSTLEIQRTEQGDSAMYLCASSLISGNRAYEQYFGPGTRLTVT.

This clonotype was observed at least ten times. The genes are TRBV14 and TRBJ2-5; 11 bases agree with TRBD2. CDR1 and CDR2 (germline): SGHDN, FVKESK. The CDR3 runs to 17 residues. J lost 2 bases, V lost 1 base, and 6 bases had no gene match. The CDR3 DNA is TGTGCCAGCAGCCAAGGACTAGCGGGGACTACACAAGAGACCCAGTACTTC. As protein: CASSQGLAGTTQETQYF.

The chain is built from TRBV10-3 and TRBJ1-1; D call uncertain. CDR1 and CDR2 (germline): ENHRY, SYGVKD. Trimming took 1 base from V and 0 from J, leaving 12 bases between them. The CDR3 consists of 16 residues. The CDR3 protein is CAISELVAGLNTEAFF. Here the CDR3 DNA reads TGTGCCATCAGTGAGTTGGTTGCAGGTTTGAACACTGAAGCTTTCTTT.

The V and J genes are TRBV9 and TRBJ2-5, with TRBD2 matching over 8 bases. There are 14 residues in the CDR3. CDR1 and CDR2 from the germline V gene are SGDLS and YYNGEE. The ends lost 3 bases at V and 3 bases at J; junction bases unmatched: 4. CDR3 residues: CASSGAGREETQYF. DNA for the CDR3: TGTGCCAGCAGCGGGGCCGGGAGGGAAGAGACCCAGTACTTC.

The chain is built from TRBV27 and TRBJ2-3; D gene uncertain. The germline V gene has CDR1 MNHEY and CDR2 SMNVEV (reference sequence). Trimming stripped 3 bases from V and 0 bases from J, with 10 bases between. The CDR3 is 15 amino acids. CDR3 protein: CASSFSADSTDTQYF. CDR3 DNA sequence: TGTGCCAGCAGTTTTTCCGCGGATAGCACAGATACGCAGTATTTT.

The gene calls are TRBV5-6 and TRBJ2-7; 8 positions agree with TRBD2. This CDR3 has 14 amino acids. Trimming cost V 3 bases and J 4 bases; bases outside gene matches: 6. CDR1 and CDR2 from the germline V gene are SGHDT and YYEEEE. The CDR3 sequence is CASSSAGETYEQYF. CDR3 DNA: TGTGCCAGCAGCTCAGCGGGAGAGACTTACGAGCAGTACTTC.

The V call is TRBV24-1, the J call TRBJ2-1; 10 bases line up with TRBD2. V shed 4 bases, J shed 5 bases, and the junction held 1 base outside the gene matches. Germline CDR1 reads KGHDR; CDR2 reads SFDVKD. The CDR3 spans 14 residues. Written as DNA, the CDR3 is TGTGCCACCAGTGACGGACTAGCGGACAATGAGCAGTTCTTC. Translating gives CATSDGLADNEQFF.

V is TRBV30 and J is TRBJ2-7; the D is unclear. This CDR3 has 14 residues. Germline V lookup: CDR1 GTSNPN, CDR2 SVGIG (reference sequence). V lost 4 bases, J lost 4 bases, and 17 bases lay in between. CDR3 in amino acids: CAWTPPDGPYEQYF. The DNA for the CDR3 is TGTGCCTGGACCCCCCCGGACGGACCATACGAGCAGTACTTC.

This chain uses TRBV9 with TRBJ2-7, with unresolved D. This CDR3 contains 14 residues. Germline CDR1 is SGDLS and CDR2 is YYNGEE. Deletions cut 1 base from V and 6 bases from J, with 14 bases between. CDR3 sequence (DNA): TGTGCCAGCAGCGTAAGCCCCCGACGGAGCGAGCAGTACTTC. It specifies CASSVSPRRSEQYF. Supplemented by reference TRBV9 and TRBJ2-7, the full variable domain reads DSGVTQTPKHLITATGQRVTLRCSPRSGDLSVYWYQQSLDQGLQFLIQYYNGEERAKGNILERFSAQQFPDLHSELNLSSLELGDSALYFCASSVSPRRSEQYFGPGTRLTVT.

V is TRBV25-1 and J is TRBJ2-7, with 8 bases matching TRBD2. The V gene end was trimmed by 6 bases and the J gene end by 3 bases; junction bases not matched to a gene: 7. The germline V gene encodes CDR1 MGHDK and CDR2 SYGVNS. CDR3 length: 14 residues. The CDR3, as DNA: TGTGCCAGCAGGGGCGGGGGGAATTACTACGAGCAGTACTTC. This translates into CASRGGGNYYEQYF.

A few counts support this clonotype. CDR3 DNA sequence: TGTGCCAGCAGACACATTCAGGGGAATCAGCCCCAGCATTTT. Its protein is CASRHIQGNQPQHF. The chain uses TRBV6-4 and TRBJ1-5, with a possible D match to TRBD1 (6 bases). CDR1 is MRHNA, CDR2 SNTAGT, per germline. The V end lost 6 bases, the J end lost 4 bases, and 13 bases lay between the germline ends. This CDR3 is 14 amino acids long.

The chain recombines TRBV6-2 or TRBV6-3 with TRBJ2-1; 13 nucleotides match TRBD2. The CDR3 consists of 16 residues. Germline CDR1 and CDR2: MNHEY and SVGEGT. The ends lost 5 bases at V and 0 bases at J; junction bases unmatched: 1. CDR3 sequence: CASSRTSGSSYNEQFF. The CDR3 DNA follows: TGTGCCAGCAGTAGGACTAGCGGGAGCTCCTACAATGAGCAGTTCTTC.

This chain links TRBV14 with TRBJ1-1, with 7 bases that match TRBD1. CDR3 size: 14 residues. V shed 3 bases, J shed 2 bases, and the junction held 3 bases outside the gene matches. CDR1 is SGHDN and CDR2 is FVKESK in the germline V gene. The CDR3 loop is CASSQGQFNTEAFF. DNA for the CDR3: TGTGCCAGCAGCCAGGGACAGTTCAACACTGAAGCTTTCTTT.

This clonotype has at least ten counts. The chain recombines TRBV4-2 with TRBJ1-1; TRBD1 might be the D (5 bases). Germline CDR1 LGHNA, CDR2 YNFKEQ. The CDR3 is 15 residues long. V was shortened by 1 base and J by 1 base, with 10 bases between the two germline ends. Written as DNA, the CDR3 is TGTGCCAGCAGCCAAGGAGAGGGGTCGAACACTGAAGCTTTCTTT. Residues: CASSQGEGSNTEAFF.

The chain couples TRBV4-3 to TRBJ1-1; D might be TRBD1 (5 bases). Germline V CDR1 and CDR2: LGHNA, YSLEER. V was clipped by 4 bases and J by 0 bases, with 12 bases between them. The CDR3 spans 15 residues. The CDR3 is CASSPEQALNTEAFF. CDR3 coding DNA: TGCGCCAGCAGCCCTGAACAGGCATTGAACACTGAAGCTTTCTTT.

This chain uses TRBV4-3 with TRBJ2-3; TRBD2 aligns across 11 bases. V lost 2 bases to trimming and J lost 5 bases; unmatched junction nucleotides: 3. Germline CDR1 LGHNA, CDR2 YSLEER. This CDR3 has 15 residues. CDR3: CASSQRLAGIDTQYF. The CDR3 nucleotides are TGCGCCAGCAGCCAACGACTAGCGGGGATAGATACGCAGTATTTT.

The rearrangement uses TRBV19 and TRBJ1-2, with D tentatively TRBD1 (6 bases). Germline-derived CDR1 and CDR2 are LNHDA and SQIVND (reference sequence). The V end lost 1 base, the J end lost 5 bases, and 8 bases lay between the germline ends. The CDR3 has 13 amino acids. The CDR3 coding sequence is TGTGCCAGTAGTATAGGGCAGGGGTATGGCTACACCTTC. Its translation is CASSIGQGYGYTF. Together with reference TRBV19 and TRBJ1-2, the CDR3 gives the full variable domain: DGGITQSPKYLFRKEGQNVTLSCEQNLNHDAMYWYRQDPGQGLRLIYYSQIVNDFQKGDIAEGYSVSREKKESFPLTVTSAQKNPTAFYLCASSIGQGYGYTFGSGTRLTVV.

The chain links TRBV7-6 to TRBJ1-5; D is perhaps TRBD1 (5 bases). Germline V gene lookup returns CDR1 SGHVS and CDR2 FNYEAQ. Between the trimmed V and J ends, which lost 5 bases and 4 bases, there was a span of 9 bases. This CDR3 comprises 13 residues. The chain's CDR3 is CASSVDRNQPQHF. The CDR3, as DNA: TGTGCCAGCAGCGTCGACAGAAATCAGCCCCAGCATTTT. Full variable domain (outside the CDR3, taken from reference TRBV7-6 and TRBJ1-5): GAGVSQSPRYKVTKRGQDVALRCDPISGHVSLYWYRQALGQGPEFLTYFNYEAQQDKSGLPNDRFSAERPEGSISTLTIQRTEQRDSAMYRCASSVDRNQPQHFGDGTRLSIL.